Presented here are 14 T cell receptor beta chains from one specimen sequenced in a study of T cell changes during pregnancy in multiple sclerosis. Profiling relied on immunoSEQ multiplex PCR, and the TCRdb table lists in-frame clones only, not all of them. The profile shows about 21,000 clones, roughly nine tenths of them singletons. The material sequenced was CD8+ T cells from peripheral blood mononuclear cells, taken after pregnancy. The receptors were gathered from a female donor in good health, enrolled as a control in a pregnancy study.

The DNA for the CDR3 is TGTGCCAGCAGTTTGGGGGGAGCGGTCAATGAGCAGTTCTTC. Residues: CASSLGGAVNEQFF. The chain has TRBV27 and TRBJ2-1, with D perhaps TRBD2 (6 bases). V was shortened by 3 bases and J by 6 bases, with 12 bases between the two germline ends. This CDR3 comprises 14 residues. Germline CDR1 reads MNHEY; CDR2 reads SMNVEV (reference sequence).

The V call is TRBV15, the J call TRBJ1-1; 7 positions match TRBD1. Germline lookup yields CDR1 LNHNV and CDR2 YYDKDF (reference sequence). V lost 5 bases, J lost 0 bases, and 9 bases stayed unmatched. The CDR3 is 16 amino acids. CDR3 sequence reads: CATSSETGTVNTEAFF. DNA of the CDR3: TGTGCCACCAGCTCGGAGACCGGGACAGTGAACACTGAAGCTTTCTTT.

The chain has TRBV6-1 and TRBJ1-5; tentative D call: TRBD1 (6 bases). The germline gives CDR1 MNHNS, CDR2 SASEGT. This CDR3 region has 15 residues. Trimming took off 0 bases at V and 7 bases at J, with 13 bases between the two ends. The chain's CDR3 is CASSEATGKKQPQHF. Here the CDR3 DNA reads TGTGCCAGCAGTGAAGCAACAGGGAAGAAACAGCCCCAGCATTTT.

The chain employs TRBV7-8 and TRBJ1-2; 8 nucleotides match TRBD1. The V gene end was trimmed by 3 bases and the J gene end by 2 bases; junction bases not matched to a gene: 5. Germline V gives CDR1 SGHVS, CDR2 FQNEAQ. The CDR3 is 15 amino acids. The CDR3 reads CASSLEGQGNYGYTF. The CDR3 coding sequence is TGTGCCAGCAGCTTGGAAGGACAGGGCAACTATGGCTACACCTTC.

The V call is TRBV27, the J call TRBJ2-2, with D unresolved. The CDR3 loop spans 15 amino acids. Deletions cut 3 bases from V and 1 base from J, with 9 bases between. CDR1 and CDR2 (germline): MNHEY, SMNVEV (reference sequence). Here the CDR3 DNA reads TGTGCCAGCAGTTTTGTGACAAAGAACACCGGGGAGCTGTTTTTT. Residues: CASSFVTKNTGELFF.

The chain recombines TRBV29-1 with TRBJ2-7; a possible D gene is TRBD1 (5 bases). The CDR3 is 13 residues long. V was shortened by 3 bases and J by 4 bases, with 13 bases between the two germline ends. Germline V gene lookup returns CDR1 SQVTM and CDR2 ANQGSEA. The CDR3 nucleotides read TGCAGCGTTGATGGGCAGGGTAGTTACGAGCAGTACTTC. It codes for CSVDGQGSYEQYF.

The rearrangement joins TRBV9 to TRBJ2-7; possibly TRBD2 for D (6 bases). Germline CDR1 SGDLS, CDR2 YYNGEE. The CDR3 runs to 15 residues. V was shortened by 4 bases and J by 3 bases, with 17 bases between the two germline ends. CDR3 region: CASSPTGGAGYEQYF. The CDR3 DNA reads TGTGCCAGCAGCCCTACCGGCGGGGCCGGCTACGAGCAGTACTTC.

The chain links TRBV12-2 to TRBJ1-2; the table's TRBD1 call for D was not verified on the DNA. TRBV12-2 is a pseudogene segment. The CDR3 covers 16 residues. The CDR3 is CASRLAGTGSDLGYTF. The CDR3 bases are TGTGCAAGTCGCTTAGCAGGGACAGGGAGCGATCTCGGCTACACCTTC.

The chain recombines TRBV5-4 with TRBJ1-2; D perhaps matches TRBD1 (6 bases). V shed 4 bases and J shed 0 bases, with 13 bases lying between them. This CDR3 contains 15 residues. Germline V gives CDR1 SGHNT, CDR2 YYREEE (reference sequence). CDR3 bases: TGTGCCAGCAGCCTTGACAGGAACCCTAACTATGGCTACACCTTC. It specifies CASSLDRNPNYGYTF.

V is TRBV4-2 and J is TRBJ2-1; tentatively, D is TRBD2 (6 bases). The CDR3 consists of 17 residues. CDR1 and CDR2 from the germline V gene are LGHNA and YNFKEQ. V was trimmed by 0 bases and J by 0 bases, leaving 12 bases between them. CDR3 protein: CASSQDRQGGSYNEQFF. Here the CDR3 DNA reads TGTGCCAGCAGCCAAGATCGGCAGGGAGGCTCCTACAATGAGCAGTTCTTC.

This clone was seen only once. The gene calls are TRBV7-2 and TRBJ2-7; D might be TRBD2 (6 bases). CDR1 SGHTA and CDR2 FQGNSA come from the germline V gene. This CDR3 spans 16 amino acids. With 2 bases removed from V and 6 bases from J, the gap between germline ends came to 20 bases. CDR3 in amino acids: CASSLPPWEVSGEQYF. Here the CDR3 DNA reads TGTGCCAGCAGCTTACCCCCCTGGGAGGTCTCAGGCGAGCAGTACTTC.

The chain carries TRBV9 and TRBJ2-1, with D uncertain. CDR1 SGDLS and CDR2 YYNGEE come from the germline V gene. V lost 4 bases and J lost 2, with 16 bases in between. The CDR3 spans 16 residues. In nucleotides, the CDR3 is TGTGCCAGCAGCCCTCGCTCTCCCGACACCTACAATGAGCAGTTCTTC. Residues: CASSPRSPDTYNEQFF.

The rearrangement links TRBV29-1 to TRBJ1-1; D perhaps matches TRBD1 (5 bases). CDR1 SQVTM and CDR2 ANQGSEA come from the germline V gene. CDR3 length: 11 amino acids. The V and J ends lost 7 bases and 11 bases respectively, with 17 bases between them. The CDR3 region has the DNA TGCAGCGGGGGGGATCTTACTTTGGCTTTCTTT. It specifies CSGGDLTLAFF.

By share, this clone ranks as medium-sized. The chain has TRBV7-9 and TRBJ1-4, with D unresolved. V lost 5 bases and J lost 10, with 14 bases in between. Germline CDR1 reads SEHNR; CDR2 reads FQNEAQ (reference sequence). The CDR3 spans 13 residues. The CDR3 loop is CASSPHDGGKLFF. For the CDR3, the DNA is TGTGCCAGCAGCCCACATGACGGAGGAAAACTGTTTTTT.